The T cell receptor (beta chain) described here comes from a study of TIL therapy for anti-PD-1-resistant metastatic lung cancer. Study-wide context: By whole-exome sequencing, median non-synonymous tumor mutation burden was around 1.4 mutations per megabase.

Trimming left V 4 bases short and J 5 bases short, with 14 bases between. Germline V gene data show CDR1 as MDHEN and CDR2 as SYDVKM. The length of the CDR3 is 14 residues. Time point: pre-treatment sample, taken before nivolumab and TIL therapy. This was the immunoSEQ v3 assay. Using immunoSEQ multiplex PCR, the repertoire was profiled, and TCRdb retains in-frame clones only, with some absent. Of more than 55,000 clones listed, about two thirds were seen once; the top ten hold approximately 7%. The specimen comprised blood, sampled at baseline. This sequence originates from a person aged 25 to 80 with non-small cell lung cancer. This chain uses TRBV28 with TRBJ2-5; D unclear. For the CDR3, the DNA is TGTGCCAGCAGTTCCTCCTTCCTCGGGGAGACCCAGTACTTC. Amino acids: CASSSSFLGETQYF.